These T cell receptor beta chains were read from a single sample in a study of regulatory T cells in long-lasting Graves disease. TCRdb independently ran MiXCR on the multiplex PCR reads; one entry per CDR3 protein. The data hold 350,000 to 450,000 distinct CDR3 sequences, with less than 25% observed a single time. The sample was peripheral blood mononuclear cells (PBMCs), taken when the disease was refractory, from a patient treated with antithyroid drugs. The receptors derive from a female donor with Graves disease. CDR3s include the opening cysteine and the closing phenylalanine or tryptophan. The order of the fields is V gene, J gene, CDR3 length, D gene, clone size, CDR3 DNA, CDR3 protein. D genes are given only for firm matches. The size field is filled for only some rows; it gives once, few, many or a size class.

TRBV5-6	TRBJ2-2	17	TRBD2	few	TGTGCCAGCAGCTTGACTAGCGGGAGGATTATCACCGGGGAGCTGTTTTTT	CASSLTSGRIITGELFF
TRBV6-1	TRBJ2-7	16	.	many	TGTGCCAGCAGGAATTCCCGCGGAGAAAGGTCCTACGAGCAGTACTTC	CASRNSRGERSYEQYF
TRBV6-1	TRBJ2-7	12	TRBD2	.	TGTGCCAGCGATCTAGCGGGAGGCGAGCAGTACTTC	CASDLAGGEQYF
TRBV7-2	TRBJ2-5	17	TRBD1	.	TGTGCCAGCAGCCAGGCCACAGGGGGTCCCCTCCAAGAGACCCAGTACTTC	CASSQATGGPLQETQYF
TRBV20-1	TRBJ2-2	14	.	few	TGCAGTGCTAGCCTTGAGGAGAAGACCGGGGAGCTGTTTTTT	CSASLEEKTGELFF
TRBV6-4	TRBJ2-2	14	.	.	TGTGCCAGCAGTGAGCAGGGTTCAAACGGGGAGCTGTTTTTT	CASSEQGSNGELFF
TRBV29-1	TRBJ2-7	15	TRBD1	.	TGCAGCGTTGAGGCTTCCCCAGGGGGCTACTACGAGCAGTACTTC	CSVEASPGGYYEQYF
TRBV15	TRBJ2-2	15	.	few	TGTGCCACCAGCCGTGACAGGCAAAACACCGGGGAGCTGTTTTTT	CATSRDRQNTGELFF
TRBV28	TRBJ2-5	15	TRBD2	many	TGTGCCAGCAGTTTATTTCTAGCGGTCATGGAGACCCAGTACTTC	CASSLFLAVMETQYF
TRBV28	TRBJ2-3	13	.	.	TGTGCCAGCAAGGAAGTCAATAGGGATACGCAGTATTTT	CASKEVNRDTQYF